Reported below is one T cell receptor (beta chain). Looked up from germline, CDR1 is SGDLS and CDR2 is YYNGEE. CDR3 length: 16 residues. Trimming removed 4 bases from V and 0 bases from J, with 14 bases in between. Here immunoSEQ multiplex PCR was the method, and the copy in TCRdb shows in-frame clones only, minus some. The table shows around 140,000 clones, with approximately 90% occurring only once. This sample was included in a study of blood T cell repertoires in COVID-19. About the study: Sample material is recorded as cDNA or gDNA derived from T cells, B-cell-depleted T cells, or PBMCs.

The origin of this receptor is a human donor in a cohort sampled during active COVID-19. The rearrangement uses TRBV9 and TRBJ2-1; a weak D match, TRBD1 (6 bases). The specimen was peripheral blood. The CDR3 DNA reads as TGTGCCAGCAGCCATACTAGGGGGAGCTCCTACAATGAGCAGTTCTTC. This translates into CASSHTRGSSYNEQFF.